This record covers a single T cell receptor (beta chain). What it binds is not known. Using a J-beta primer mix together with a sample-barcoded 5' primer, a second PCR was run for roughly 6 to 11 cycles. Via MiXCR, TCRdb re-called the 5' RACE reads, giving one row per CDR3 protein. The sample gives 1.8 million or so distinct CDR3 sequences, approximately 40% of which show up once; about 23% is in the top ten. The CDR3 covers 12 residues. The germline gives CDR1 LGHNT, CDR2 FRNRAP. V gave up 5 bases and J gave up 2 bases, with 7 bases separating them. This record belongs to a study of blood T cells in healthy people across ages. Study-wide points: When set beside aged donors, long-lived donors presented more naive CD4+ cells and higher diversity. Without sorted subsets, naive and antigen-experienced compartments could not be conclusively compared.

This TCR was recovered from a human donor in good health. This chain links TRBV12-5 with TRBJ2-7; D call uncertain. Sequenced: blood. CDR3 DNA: TGTGCTAGTGGTCAAGCTACCTACGAGCAGTACTTC. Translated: CASGQATYEQYF.